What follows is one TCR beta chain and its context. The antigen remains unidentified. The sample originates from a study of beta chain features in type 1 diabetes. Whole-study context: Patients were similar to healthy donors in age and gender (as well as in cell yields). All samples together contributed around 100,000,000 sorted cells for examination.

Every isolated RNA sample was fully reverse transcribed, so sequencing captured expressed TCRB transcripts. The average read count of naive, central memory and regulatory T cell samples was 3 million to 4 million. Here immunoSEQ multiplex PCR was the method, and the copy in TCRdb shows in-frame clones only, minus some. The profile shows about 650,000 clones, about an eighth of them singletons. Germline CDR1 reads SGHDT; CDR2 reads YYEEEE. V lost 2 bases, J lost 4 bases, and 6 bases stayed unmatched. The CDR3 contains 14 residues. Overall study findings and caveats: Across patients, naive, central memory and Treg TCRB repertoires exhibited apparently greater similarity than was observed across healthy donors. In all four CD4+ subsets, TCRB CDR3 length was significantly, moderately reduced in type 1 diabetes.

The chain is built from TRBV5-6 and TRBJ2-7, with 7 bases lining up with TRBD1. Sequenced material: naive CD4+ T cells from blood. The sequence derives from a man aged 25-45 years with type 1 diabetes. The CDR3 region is CASSFDRVFYEQYF. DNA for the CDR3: TGTGCCAGCAGCTTTGACAGGGTATTTTACGAGCAGTACTTC.